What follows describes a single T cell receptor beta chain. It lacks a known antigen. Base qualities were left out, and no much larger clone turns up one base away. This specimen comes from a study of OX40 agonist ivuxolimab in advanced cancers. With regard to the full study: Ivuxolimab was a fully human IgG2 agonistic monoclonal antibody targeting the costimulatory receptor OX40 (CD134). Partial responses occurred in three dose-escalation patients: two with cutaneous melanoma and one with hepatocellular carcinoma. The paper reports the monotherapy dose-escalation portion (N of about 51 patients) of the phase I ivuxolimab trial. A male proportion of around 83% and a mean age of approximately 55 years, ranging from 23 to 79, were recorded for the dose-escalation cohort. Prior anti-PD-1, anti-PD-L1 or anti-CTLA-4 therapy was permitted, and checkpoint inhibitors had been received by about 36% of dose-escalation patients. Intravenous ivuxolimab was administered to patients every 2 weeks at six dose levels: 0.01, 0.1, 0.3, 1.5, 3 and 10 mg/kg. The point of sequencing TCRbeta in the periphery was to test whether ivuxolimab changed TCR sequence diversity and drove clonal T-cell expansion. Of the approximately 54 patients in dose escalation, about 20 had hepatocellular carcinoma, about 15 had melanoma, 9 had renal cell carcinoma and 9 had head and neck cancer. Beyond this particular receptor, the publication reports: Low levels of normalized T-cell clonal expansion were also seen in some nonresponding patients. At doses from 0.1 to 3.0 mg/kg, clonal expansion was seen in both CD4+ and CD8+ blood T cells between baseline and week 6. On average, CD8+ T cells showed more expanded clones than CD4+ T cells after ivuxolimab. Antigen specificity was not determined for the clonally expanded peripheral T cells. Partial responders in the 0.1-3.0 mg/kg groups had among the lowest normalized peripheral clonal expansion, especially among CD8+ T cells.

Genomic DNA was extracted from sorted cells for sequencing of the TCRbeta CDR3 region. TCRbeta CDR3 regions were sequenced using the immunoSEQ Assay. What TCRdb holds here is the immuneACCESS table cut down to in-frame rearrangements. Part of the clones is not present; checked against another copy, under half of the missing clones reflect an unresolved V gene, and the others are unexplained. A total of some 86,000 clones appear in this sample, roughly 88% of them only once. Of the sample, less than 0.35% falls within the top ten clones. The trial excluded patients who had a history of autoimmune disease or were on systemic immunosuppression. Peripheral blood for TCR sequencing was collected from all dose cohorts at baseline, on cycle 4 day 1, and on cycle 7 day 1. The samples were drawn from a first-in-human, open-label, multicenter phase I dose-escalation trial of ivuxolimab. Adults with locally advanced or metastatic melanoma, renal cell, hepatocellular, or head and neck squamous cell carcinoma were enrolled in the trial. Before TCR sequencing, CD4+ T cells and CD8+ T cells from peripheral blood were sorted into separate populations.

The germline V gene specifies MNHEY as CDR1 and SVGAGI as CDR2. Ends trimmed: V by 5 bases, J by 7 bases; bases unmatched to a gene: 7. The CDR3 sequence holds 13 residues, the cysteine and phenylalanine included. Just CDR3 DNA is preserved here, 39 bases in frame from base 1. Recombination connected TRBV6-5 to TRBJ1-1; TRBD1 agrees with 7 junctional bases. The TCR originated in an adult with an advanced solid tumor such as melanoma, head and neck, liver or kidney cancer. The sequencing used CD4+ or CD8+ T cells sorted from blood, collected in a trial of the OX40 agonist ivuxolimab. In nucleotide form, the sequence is TGTGCCAGCAGTGTCAGGGGGGTGGGTGAAGCTTTCTTT. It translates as CASSVRGVGEAFF.